The T cell receptor beta chain under discussion was sequenced for a study of spatial heterogeneity in lung cancer. Time point denoted: sample taken at primary tumor resection. Whole RNA, isolated from tumor, nontumor lung or frozen PBMC, was sequenced without prior sorting. This clonotype was observed a handful of times. For a library built for alpha chains, this beta chain is a stray read; little rests on its size. CDR1 and CDR2 (germline): SGHTA, FQGTGA. This CDR3 contains 13 residues. V lost 4 bases, J lost 4 bases, and 10 bases lay in between. On each TCR cDNA molecule, a unique molecular identifier was present. MiXCR, applied by TCRdb to the 5' RACE reads, yields one record per CDR3 protein. The data hold 350 to 400 distinct CDR3 sequences, with about half observed a single time.

Here the sequenced sample was normal lung tissue next to the tumor, taken at surgery. This chain uses TRBV7-3 with TRBJ1-1; D call uncertain. The source is a female donor with early-stage non-small cell lung cancer. CDR3 sequence: CASSSGRSTEAFF. CDR3 coding DNA: TGTGCCAGCAGCTCCGGGCGTTCCACTGAAGCTTTCTTT.